What follows are 19 T cell receptor beta chains derived from one specimen sequenced in a study of blood T cell repertoires in COVID-19. Data came from immunoSEQ multiplex PCR; TCRdb stores just in-frame clones and leaves some out. This sample has 450,000 to 500,000 clones, with approximately 85% found just once. Sequences were obtained from peripheral blood. Receptor source: a human donor in a cohort sampled during active COVID-19.

The table lists this clone with a count of one. The chain uses TRBV7-9 and TRBJ1-1, with 7 nucleotides matching TRBD1. The CDR3 is 16 amino acids. Germline trimming cut 1 base from V and 5 bases from J; bases unmatched to any gene: 10. The germline V gene encodes CDR1 SEHNR and CDR2 FQNEAQ (reference sequence). In DNA form, the CDR3 reads TGTGCCAGCAGCTTAGGAAGGGGGCAGGAGGGGACTGAAGCTTTCTTT. Protein product: CASSLGRGQEGTEAFF.

The V call is TRBV4-2, the J call TRBJ1-1; 8 bases line up with TRBD1. V shed 4 bases and J 1 base; nucleotides not matched to a gene: 5. The CDR3 consists of 15 residues. CDR1 and CDR2 (germline): LGHNA, YNFKEQ. The CDR3 here is CASSPLGTGNTEAFF. Written as DNA, the CDR3 is TGTGCCAGCAGCCCTCTAGGGACAGGGAACACTGAAGCTTTCTTT.

There are a few counts of this clone. The CDR3 is CATSGPRGVNGYTF. DNA of the CDR3: TGTGCCACCAGTGGGCCCAGGGGGGTTAATGGCTACACCTTC. The rearrangement links TRBV24-1 to TRBJ1-2; TRBD1 aligns across 7 bases. The ends lost 5 bases at V and 6 bases at J; junction bases unmatched: 8. Germline V gene sequence: CDR1 KGHDR, CDR2 SFDVKD. This CDR3 spans 14 amino acids.

The chain recombines TRBV19 with TRBJ1-4; D unclear. The germline V gene encodes CDR1 LNHDA and CDR2 SQIVND (reference sequence). This CDR3 comprises 14 residues. V was shortened by 4 bases and J by 5 bases, with 11 bases between the two germline ends. CDR3 nucleotide sequence: TGTGCCAGTAGTACAACTTACAGCAATGAAAAACTGTTTTTT. It yields the protein CASSTTYSNEKLFF. Looking up the rest from reference TRBV19 and TRBJ1-4 gives the full variable domain: DGGITQSPKYLFRKEGQNVTLSCEQNLNHDAMYWYRQDPGQGLRLIYYSQIVNDFQKGDIAEGYSVSREKKESFPLTVTSAQKNPTAFYLCASSTTYSNEKLFFGSGTQLSVL.

V usage is TRBV27 and J usage is TRBJ2-3; 16 bases line up with TRBD2. The germline CDR1 and CDR2 sequences are MNHEY and SMNVEV (reference sequence). The CDR3 loop spans 18 amino acids. V shed 4 bases and J 3 bases; nucleotides not matched to a gene: 7. CDR3 nucleotide sequence: TGTGCCAGCAGTTCTCCGGGACTAGCGGGAGGGGAGACAGATACGCAGTATTTT. Translation gives CASSSPGLAGGETDTQYF.

The rearrangement links TRBV7-6 to TRBJ1-4; unclear D gene. Deletions cut 11 bases from V and 8 bases from J, with 24 bases between. Per germline, CDR1 SGHVS and CDR2 FNYEAQ. The CDR3 spans 15 residues. Here the CDR3 DNA reads TGTGCCCACAAGAGAGTTCCCAAAGGAGGAGAAAAACTGTTTTTT. Amino acid sequence: CAHKRVPKGGEKLFF.

The V call is TRBV30, the J call TRBJ2-1, with 12 bases matching TRBD2. V trimming: 2 bases; J trimming: 9 bases; junction bases outside the gene matches: 8. The germline CDR1 and CDR2 sequences are GTSNPN and SVGIG (reference sequence). CDR3 length: 15 residues. The CDR3 nucleotides are TGTGCCTGGAGTCCCCCGACTAGCGGGAGTCCTGAGCAGTTCTTC. Protein product: CAWSPPTSGSPEQFF. The entire variable domain, with the rest obtained from reference TRBV30 and TRBJ2-1, is as follows: SQTIHQWPATLVQPVGSPLSLECTVEGTSNPNLYWYRQAAGRGLQLLFYSVGIGQISSEVPQNLSASRPQDRQFILSSKKLLLSDSGFYLCAWSPPTSGSPEQFFGPGTRLTVL.

The V gene is TRBV23-1, the J gene TRBJ2-7; 7 positions agree with TRBD1. TRBV23-1 is treated as an ORF (open reading frame) with a function not yet certain. The trim removed 2 bases at V and 2 bases at J, leaving 15 bases unmatched. This CDR3 is 18 amino acids long. CDR3 amino acids: CASSQVQGVLRNPYEQYF. CDR3 nucleotide sequence: TGCGCCAGCAGTCAAGTCCAGGGGGTATTAAGGAATCCCTACGAGCAGTACTTC.

The rearrangement links TRBV27 to TRBJ2-3; 8 nucleotides line up with TRBD2. The CDR3 loop spans 15 amino acids. The trim removed 6 bases at V and 0 bases at J, leaving 5 bases unmatched. CDR1 MNHEY and CDR2 SMNVEV come from the germline V gene (reference sequence). Written as DNA, the CDR3 is TGTGCCAGCAGGTTTAGCGGGACTAGCACAGATACGCAGTATTTT. Its translation is CASRFSGTSTDTQYF.

The chain has TRBV28 and TRBJ1-2; D ambiguous. This CDR3 contains 15 residues. V shed 5 bases and J shed 4 bases, with 17 bases lying between them. Germline V lookup: CDR1 MDHEN, CDR2 SYDVKM. The CDR3: CASSPAGSLGYGYTF. In DNA, the CDR3 is TGTGCCAGCAGTCCTGCGGGGTCTTTGGGCTATGGCTACACCTTC.

The chain recombines TRBV18 with TRBJ2-3, with D perhaps matching TRBD1 (5 bases). Trimming took off 3 bases at V and 1 base at J, with 8 bases between the two ends. Germline V CDR1 and CDR2: KGHSH, LQKENI. The CDR3 is made up of 14 amino acids. The CDR3 loop is CASSPKGGTDTQYF. The CDR3 nucleotides read TGTGCCAGCTCACCCAAAGGGGGCACAGATACGCAGTATTTT.

The chain has TRBV6-2 or TRBV6-3 and TRBJ2-1, with TRBD2 matching 14 bases. This CDR3 has 19 residues. Germline assignment: CDR1 MNHEY and CDR2 SVGEGT. V shed 5 bases, J shed 2 bases, and the junction held 11 bases outside the gene matches. CDR3 DNA sequence: TGTGCCAGCAGTCCCTGGGGACTAGCGGGAGACAACCCCTACAATGAGCAGTTCTTC. Its protein product is CASSPWGLAGDNPYNEQFF.

This clone appeared a few times. The chain couples TRBV11-2 to TRBJ1-2, with D maybe TRBD1 (5 bases). The CDR3 has 14 residues. CDR1 SGHAT and CDR2 FQNNGV come from the germline V gene. V was clipped by 6 bases and J by 6 bases, with 17 bases between them. The CDR3 DNA is TGTGCCAGCAGATCCGGGGGAGGGTTCGATGGCTACACCTTC. This encodes CASRSGGGFDGYTF.

The chain has TRBV28 and TRBJ1-2; D gene unclear. The V gene's germline CDR1 is MDHEN and CDR2 SYDVKM. This CDR3 has 15 amino acids. Trimming pared 5 bases from V and 2 bases from J, leaving 15 bases between. The CDR3 here is CASSRLEGLNYGYTF. The CDR3 coding sequence is TGTGCCAGCAGTCGCCTTGAGGGCCTCAACTATGGCTACACCTTC.

This clone was counted between two and nine times. The chain links TRBV29-1 to TRBJ2-5; D may be TRBD1 (6 bases). Trimming pared 4 bases from V and 4 bases from J, leaving 10 bases between. CDR1 is SQVTM, CDR2 ANQGSEA, per germline. CDR3 length: 12 amino acids. CDR3 in amino acids: CSVGTARETQYF. For the CDR3, the DNA is TGCAGCGTTGGGACAGCCCGAGAGACCCAGTACTTC.

The V and J genes are TRBV21-1 and TRBJ2-3; the table names TRBD2, a call not compared with the DNA. TRBV21-1 is a pseudogene locus. The CDR3 sequence is 11 residues long. The CDR3 bases are TGTGCCAGCAGCAGGACTAGCGGGAGACATTTT. Translation: CASSRTSGRHF.

The chain is built from TRBV6-5 and TRBJ2-3, with 9 bases lining up with TRBD2. Germline-derived CDR1 and CDR2 are MNHEY and SVGAGI. J was trimmed by 2 bases and V by 6 bases; bases with no gene match: 3. The CDR3 is 14 residues long. For the CDR3, the DNA is TGTGCCAGCAGGCTAGCGGGGAACACAGATACGCAGTATTTT. As protein: CASRLAGNTDTQYF.

The V and J genes are TRBV7-2 and TRBJ2-7; weak D call: TRBD2 (6 bases). Trimming took off 2 bases at V and 3 bases at J, with 11 bases between the two ends. This CDR3 spans 14 amino acids. Germline values: CDR1 SGHTA, CDR2 FQGNSA. The chain's CDR3 is CASSLSRDLYEQYF. The DNA of the CDR3 is TGTGCCAGCAGCTTATCGCGGGACCTCTACGAGCAGTACTTC.

The J gene is TRBJ2-7, the V gene TRBV7-8; D may be TRBD2 (5 bases). The CDR3 has 14 amino acids. Germline V gene data show CDR1 as SGHVS and CDR2 as FQNEAQ. Trimming shortened V by 5 bases and J by 2 bases, and 13 bases separated the two germline ends. The CDR3 region is CASSDLLGPYEQYF. CDR3 bases: TGTGCCAGCAGCGACCTACTAGGGCCCTACGAGCAGTACTTC.